Below are 25 T cell receptor beta chains sequenced from a single sample in a study of cytomegalovirus exposure and HLA in healthy donors. The PCR was carried out with 60 Vbeta primers and 13 Jbeta primers. The protocol was immunoSEQ multiplex PCR, while the TCRdb copy is restricted to in-frame clones and leaves out a portion. The sample yields some 150,000 clones, over 60% seen once. The sequencing input was PBMCs. Receptors originate from a man between 40 and 49 years old in good health and CMV-seronegative.

This chain links TRBV27 with TRBJ1-1, with a weak D call TRBD1 (6 bases). CDR3 length: 15 residues. Trimming pared 5 bases from V and 3 bases from J, leaving 16 bases between. Germline CDR1 MNHEY, CDR2 SMNVEV (reference sequence). The CDR3 nucleotides are TGTGCCAGCAGTCCGCTGGACAGCTTTTACACTGAAGCTTTCTTT. Encoded protein: CASSPLDSFYTEAFF.

This clone was seen a single time. This chain joins TRBV28 and TRBJ2-1, with D unresolved. V was clipped by 2 bases and J by 3 bases, with 8 bases between them. Germline assignment: CDR1 MDHEN and CDR2 SYDVKM. CDR3 length: 14 amino acids. The CDR3 coding sequence is TGTGCCAGCAGTTTAAGCGTTTACTACAATGAGCAGTTCTTC. Protein: CASSLSVYYNEQFF.

This clone was seen a handful of times. This chain joins TRBV4-1 and TRBJ2-7, with a tentative D call TRBD1 (5 bases). Germline V gene data show CDR1 as MGHRA and CDR2 as YSYEKL. The ends were cut back, 0 bases at V and 4 bases at J, with 13 bases in the middle. The length of the CDR3 is 15 residues. The DNA for the CDR3 is TGCGCCAGCAGCCAAGATGACAGAGAAACTTACGAGCAGTACTTC. This encodes CASSQDDRETYEQYF.

The chain uses TRBV9 and TRBJ1-4; 9 positions agree with TRBD1. The CDR3 sequence is 17 residues long. Trimming took 3 bases from V and 2 from J; bases not matched to a gene: 8. The germline V gene encodes CDR1 SGDLS and CDR2 YYNGEE. The CDR3, as DNA: TGTGCCAGCAGCGAGGGGACAGGGCTTCTCACTAATGAAAAACTGTTTTTT. This encodes CASSEGTGLLTNEKLFF.

This clone was observed a handful of times. The chain employs TRBV18 and TRBJ1-5; D not resolved. Germline loops: CDR1 KGHSH, CDR2 LQKENI. V lost 5 bases and J lost 5, with 13 bases in between. CDR3 length: 14 residues. CDR3 residues: CASSAVPKDQPQHF. The CDR3 DNA reads as TGTGCCAGCTCAGCGGTCCCGAAGGATCAGCCCCAGCATTTT. Combining the CDR3 with reference TRBV18 and TRBJ1-5 gives the whole variable domain NAGVMQNPRHLVRRRGQEARLRCSPMKGHSHVYWYRQLPEEGLKFMVYLQKENIIDESGMPKERFSAEFPKEGPSILRIQQVVRGDSAAYFCASSAVPKDQPQHFGDGTRLSIL.

V usage is TRBV5-1 and J usage is TRBJ2-1, with 7 bases matching TRBD1. Germline CDR1 and CDR2: SGHRS and YFSETQ. The CDR3 runs to 15 residues. Losses at the gene ends were 4 bases for V and 4 bases for J; bases not matched to a gene: 8. CDR3 sequence reads: CASSPVPGQYNEQFF. CDR3 in DNA: TGCGCCAGCAGCCCCGTCCCGGGACAGTACAATGAGCAGTTCTTC.

The J gene is TRBJ2-1, the V gene TRBV5-4, with 9 nucleotides matching TRBD2. The CDR3 loop spans 16 amino acids. V lost 4 bases, J lost 2 bases, and 7 bases stayed unmatched. Germline loops: CDR1 SGHNT, CDR2 YYREEE (reference sequence). The CDR3 bases are TGTGCCAGCAGCCCCGCGGGGGGGGAGGCCTACAATGAGCAGTTCTTC. As protein: CASSPAGGEAYNEQFF.

This clone was seen a few times. The chain links TRBV29-1 to TRBJ2-5; no clear D gene. CDR1 is SQVTM, CDR2 ANQGSEA, per germline. Between the trimmed V and J ends, which lost 2 bases and 5 bases, there was a span of 12 bases. The CDR3 sequence is 13 residues long. The CDR3 is CSVERHPPETQYF. DNA of the CDR3: TGCAGCGTTGAACGACACCCACCGGAGACCCAGTACTTC.

V gene TRBV5-6 combines with J gene TRBJ2-7, with TRBD1 matching over 9 bases. Per the germline V gene, CDR1 is SGHDT and CDR2 is YYEEEE. The CDR3 spans 16 residues. The V and J ends lost 0 bases and 5 bases, in that order; junction bases with no gene match: 9. The DNA for the CDR3 is TGTGCCAGCAGCTTGGGAGGGACAGGGATCTTCCACGAGCAGTACTTC. This sequence encodes CASSLGGTGIFHEQYF.

This chain links TRBV10-3 with TRBJ1-5; D perhaps matches TRBD1 (5 bases). Germline V gives CDR1 ENHRY, CDR2 SYGVKD. The CDR3 contains 14 residues. Deletions cut 2 bases from V and 5 bases from J, with 10 bases between. The CDR3 coding sequence is TGTGCCATCAGTGAGCAGGGAATAGATCAGCCCCAGCATTTT. As protein: CAISEQGIDQPQHF.

The CDR3 reads CSVAGRRGTGGNEQFF. CDR3 nucleotide sequence: TGCAGCGTTGCGGGTAGGCGGGGGACAGGGGGCAATGAGCAGTTCTTC. This sequence joins TRBV29-1 and TRBJ2-1; 11 nucleotides align to TRBD1. Germline trimming cut 4 bases from V and 6 bases from J; bases unmatched to any gene: 11. CDR1 is SQVTM, CDR2 ANQGSEA, per germline. There are 16 residues in the CDR3.

The chain recombines TRBV7-9 with TRBJ2-1, with a possible D match to TRBD2 (5 bases). The germline V gene encodes CDR1 SEHNR and CDR2 FQNEAQ (reference sequence). CDR3 size: 15 residues. V lost 5 bases to trimming and J lost 0 bases, with 11 bases between them. Here the CDR3 reads CASSPLGSSYNEQFF. CDR3 coding DNA: TGTGCCAGCAGCCCCCTTGGGAGCTCCTACAATGAGCAGTTCTTC.

This chain joins TRBV9 and TRBJ2-1; D is ambiguous. The CDR3 has 16 residues. The V and J ends lost 4 bases and 3 bases respectively, with 17 bases between them. Per germline, CDR1 SGDLS and CDR2 YYNGEE. CDR3: CASSFSGGAIYNEQFF. The CDR3 DNA reads as TGTGCCAGCAGCTTTAGTGGCGGAGCGATCTACAATGAGCAGTTCTTC.

V is TRBV7-9 and J is TRBJ1-1; a possible D gene is TRBD1 (5 bases). From germline, CDR1 is SEHNR and CDR2 FQNEAQ (reference sequence). The length of the CDR3 is 13 residues. With 5 bases removed from V and 7 bases from J, the gap between germline ends came to 14 bases. The CDR3, as DNA: TGTGCCAGCAGCGGTGGGACTGTAAATGAAGCTTTCTTT. Protein sequence: CASSGGTVNEAFF. The full variable domain, its missing parts supplied by reference TRBV7-9 and TRBJ1-1, is DTGVSQNPRHKITKRGQNVTFRCDPISEHNRLYWYRQTLGQGPEFLTYFQNEAQLEKSRLLSDRFSAERPKGSFSTLEIQRTEQGDSAMYLCASSGGTVNEAFFGQGTRLTVV.

This chain joins TRBV5-4 and TRBJ2-7; 7 bases are shared with TRBD1. Unmatched junction bases numbered 12, after V lost 2 bases and J lost 4 bases. CDR3 length: 16 residues. Per germline, CDR1 SGHNT and CDR2 YYREEE (reference sequence). CDR3 sequence: CASSLTPGQLLYEQYF. The CDR3 DNA reads TGTGCCAGCAGCTTAACTCCGGGACAGCTACTTTACGAGCAGTACTTC.

CDR3 DNA sequence: TGTGCCAGCAGCGCCTCGGGCGGGAGGGTTGAGCAGTTCTTC. Its translation: CASSASGGRVEQFF. The chain combines TRBV5-4 with TRBJ2-1, with 9 bases that match TRBD2. The CDR3 has 14 residues. Trimming at V came to 4 bases and at J to 9 bases, leaving 8 bases not matched to a gene. Germline V gives CDR1 SGHNT, CDR2 YYREEE (reference sequence). Variable domain in full (rest from reference TRBV5-4 and TRBJ2-1): ETGVTQSPTHLIKTRGQQVTLRCSSQSGHNTVSWYQQALGQGPQFIFQYYREEENGRGNFPPRFSGLQFPNYSSELNVNALELDDSALYLCASSASGGRVEQFFGPGTRLTVL.

This clone turned up a few times. V usage is TRBV4-2 and J usage is TRBJ2-2; D unclear. Germline assignment: CDR1 LGHNA and CDR2 YNFKEQ. The CDR3 length is 15 residues. V was shortened by 1 base and J by 0 bases, with 6 bases between the two germline ends. The CDR3 DNA is TGTGCCAGCAGCCAAGTTCTTTCGAACACCGGGGAGCTGTTTTTT. It encodes CASSQVLSNTGELFF.

The chain uses TRBV4-1 and TRBJ1-4, with a possible D match to TRBD1 (5 bases). The germline gives CDR1 MGHRA, CDR2 YSYEKL. The length of the CDR3 is 16 residues. The ends were cut back, 0 bases at V and 7 bases at J, with 15 bases in the middle. The CDR3 reads CASSQDRRGLSEKLFF. The CDR3 nucleotides are TGCGCCAGCAGCCAAGATAGGAGGGGCTTAAGTGAAAAACTGTTTTTT.

This clone was detected a few times. The J gene is TRBJ2-3, the V gene TRBV15; D perhaps matches TRBD1 (5 bases). Germline CDR1 LNHNV, CDR2 YYDKDF (reference sequence). The CDR3 totals 16 residues. V was shortened by 4 bases and J by 0 bases, with 14 bases between the two germline ends. CDR3 in DNA: TGTGCCACCAGCATAAGACAGAGACCTAGCACAGATACGCAGTATTTT. Encoded protein: CATSIRQRPSTDTQYF. Full variable domain (rest looked up from reference TRBV15 and TRBJ2-3): DAMVIQNPRYQVTQFGKPVTLSCSQTLNHNVMYWYQQKSSQAPKLLFHYYDKDFNNEADTPDNFQSRRPNTSFCFLDIRSPGLGDTAMYLCATSIRQRPSTDTQYFGPGTRLTVL.

V and J are TRBV19 and TRBJ1-1; D not resolved. This CDR3 has 16 residues. The germline V gene encodes CDR1 LNHDA and CDR2 SQIVND (reference sequence). Trimming took 5 bases from V and 1 from J, leaving 17 bases between them. Here the CDR3 reads CASSFVTLSGNTEAFF. In nucleotides, the CDR3 is TGTGCCAGTAGTTTTGTCACTCTGTCTGGGAACACTGAAGCTTTCTTT.

V is TRBV7-9 and J is TRBJ2-1; TRBD1 aligns across 7 bases. Germline V lookup: CDR1 SEHNR, CDR2 FQNEAQ (reference sequence). V was clipped by 4 bases and J by 2 bases; unmatched bases: 8. The CDR3 is 16 amino acids. The CDR3 DNA follows: TGTGCCAGCAGCTCCCCCCGGGGACAGACCTACAATGAGCAGTTCTTC. Encoded protein: CASSSPRGQTYNEQFF. The entire variable domain, with the rest obtained from reference TRBV7-9 and TRBJ2-1, is as follows: DTGVSQNPRHKITKRGQNVTFRCDPISEHNRLYWYRQTLGQGPEFLTYFQNEAQLEKSRLLSDRFSAERPKGSFSTLEIQRTEQGDSAMYLCASSSPRGQTYNEQFFGPGTRLTVL.

This clone was counted a single time. The rearrangement joins TRBV5-1 to TRBJ2-2; 10 bases are a match to TRBD2. V dropped 5 bases and J dropped 7; count of bases not matched to a gene: 8. Germline CDR1 reads SGHRS; CDR2 reads YFSETQ. The CDR3 spans 15 residues. CDR3 DNA: TGCGCCAGCAGGCCTGACCTAGCGGGGGACGGGGAGCTGTTTTTT. Translating gives CASRPDLAGDGELFF.

The rearrangement uses TRBV6-6 and TRBJ2-7, with 9 bases fitting TRBD2. The CDR3 loop spans 15 amino acids. Germline CDR1 is MNHNY and CDR2 is SVGAGI (reference sequence). V gave up 6 bases and J gave up 4 bases; unmatched junction bases: 10. The CDR3, as DNA: TGTGCCAGCAGGGGCCATGCTAGCGGGATTTACGAGCAGTACTTC. Residues: CASRGHASGIYEQYF.

CDR3: CASSQFRTGGYNEQFF. CDR3 coding DNA: TGCGCCAGCAGTCAATTCCGGACAGGGGGATACAATGAGCAGTTCTTC. The rearrangement links TRBV23-1 to TRBJ2-1, with 10 nucleotides matching TRBD1. TRBV23-1 is an open reading frame whose function is uncertain. The junction had 4 bases not matched to a gene; V was cut back by 1 base and J by 4 bases. This CDR3 has 16 amino acids.

As DNA, the CDR3 is TGTGCCAGTAGTATAGCTAGGAATGAGCAGTTCTTC. This translates into CASSIARNEQFF. The rearrangement uses TRBV19 and TRBJ2-1; D remains unclear. This CDR3 spans 12 amino acids. V shed 1 base and J shed 7 bases, with 5 bases lying between them. The germline V gene has CDR1 LNHDA and CDR2 SQIVND (reference sequence).